The entry that follows covers one T cell receptor beta chain sequence. This entry belongs to a study of blood T cell repertoires in COVID-19. Repertoires were generated with immunoSEQ multiplex PCR, while TCRdb's copy carries only in-frame clones and drops some. The sample records more than 110,000 clones, more than 60% being singletons. The CDR3 length is 22 residues. The specimen was peripheral blood. The receptor comes from a man older than 75 with acute or convalescent COVID-19. This sequence joins TRBV21-1 and TRBJ2-5; the table's D call TRBD1 went unverified against the DNA. TRBV21-1 is a known pseudogene. As DNA, the CDR3 is TGTGCCAGCAGCAAAGCACCAAACCGGGACACAGGCTTCTTAATCCTCCAAGAGACCCAGTACTTC. Its translation is CASSKAPNRDTGFLILQETQYF.